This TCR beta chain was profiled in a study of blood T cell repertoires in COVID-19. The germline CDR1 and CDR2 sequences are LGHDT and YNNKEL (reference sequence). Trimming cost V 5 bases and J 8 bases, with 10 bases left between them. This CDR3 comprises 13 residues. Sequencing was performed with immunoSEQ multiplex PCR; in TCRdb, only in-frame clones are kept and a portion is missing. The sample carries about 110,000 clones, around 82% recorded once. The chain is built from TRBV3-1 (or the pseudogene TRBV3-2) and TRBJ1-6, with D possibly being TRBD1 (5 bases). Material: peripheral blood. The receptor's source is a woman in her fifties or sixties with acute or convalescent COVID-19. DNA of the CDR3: TGTGCCAGCAGCAGCAGGGATGATTCACCCCTCCACTTT. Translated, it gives CASSSRDDSPLHF.